The clone carrying this T cell receptor beta chain was observed a handful of times. As yet, its antigen is unknown. This CDR3 is built from 12 residues. Germline values: CDR1 MDHEN, CDR2 SYDVKM. Germline trimming cut 2 bases from V and 9 bases from J; bases unmatched to any gene: 1. PCR was performed using 60 Vbeta and 13 Jbeta primers. The assay was immunoSEQ multiplex PCR, and TCRdb's table has in-frame clones only and misses some. The sample consists of 150,000 or so clones, 75% to 80% of them appearing once. The data stem from a study of cytomegalovirus exposure and HLA in healthy donors. Study conclusions and caveats: TCR beta V- and J-gene trimming was later associated with a missense DCLRE1C variant. Across donors, most TCRs were seen rarely, yet some public ones were widespread.

This clonotype was sampled from a middle-aged man in good health and CMV-seropositive. Sequenced: PBMCs. The genes are TRBV28 and TRBJ2-3, with 8 nucleotides matching TRBD2. The CDR3 region is CASSLAGGTQYF. CDR3 nucleotide sequence: TGTGCCAGCAGTTTAGCGGGAGGAACGCAGTATTTT. Variable domain in full (rest from reference TRBV28 and TRBJ2-3): DVKVTQSSRYLVKRTGEKVFLECVQDMDHENMFWYRQDPGLGLRLIYFSYDVKMKEKGDIPEGYSVSREKKERFSLILESASTNQTSMYLCASSLAGGTQYFGPGTRLTVL.